This TCR beta chain is drawn from a study of control samples from healthy donors and cancer patients. Method: immunoSEQ multiplex PCR; TCRdb's copy keeps in-frame clones and lacks some. The profile shows roughly 200,000 clones, about 89% of them singletons. This clone appeared once. CDR1 MGHRA and CDR2 YSYEKL come from the germline V gene. CDR3 length: 14 residues. Trimming took 0 bases from V and 4 from J, leaving 7 bases between them. This sequence was found in a man between 25 and 39 years old in good health. Sample: blood. This sequence joins TRBV4-1 and TRBJ1-3, with unresolved D. The CDR3 nucleotides read TGCGCCAGCAGCCAAGAGGGGTCAGGAAACACCATATATTTT. It yields the protein CASSQEGSGNTIYF.